This T cell receptor (beta chain) came from a study of T cell responses to AZD1222 COVID-19 vaccine. Germline V gene data show CDR1 as KGHSH and CDR2 as LQKENI. The CDR3 has 15 residues. Unmatched junction bases numbered 8, after V lost 4 bases and J lost 3 bases. Study-wide results and caveats: Baseline seropositives among AZD1222 recipients totaled only five or six. White British ancestry dominated among donors, who included more females, and clonal diversity was possibly underestimated. Close to half of spike-specific TCRs reportedly recognize unmutated variant regions.

Sequencing was performed with immunoSEQ multiplex PCR; in TCRdb, only in-frame clones are kept and a portion is missing. The top ten clones hold more than 0.8% of a sample with roughly 200,000 clones, more than 85% of them seen once. Turning to this clone: Its antigen is as yet unknown.

Source: peripheral blood, taken on day 0 of MenACWY control vaccination. The chain joins TRBV18 to TRBJ2-7; 8 bases line up with TRBD1. The sequence derives from an adult in good health. CDR3 DNA: TGTGCCAGCTCACGACGAACCGGGACAGGCTACGAGCAGTACTTC. Its translation is CASSRRTGTGYEQYF.